These 31 T cell receptor beta chains originate from one sample sequenced in a study of cytomegalovirus exposure and HLA in healthy donors. The PCR was carried out with 60 Vbeta primers and 13 Jbeta primers. Generated by immunoSEQ multiplex PCR, the TCRdb table keeps only in-frame clones and is missing some. Of 140,000 or so clones in the sample, about 80% were seen once. Specimen: PBMCs. The receptors derive from an older woman in good health and CMV-seropositive.

This clone was seen a few times. The J gene is TRBJ1-4, the V gene TRBV5-8; tentatively, D is TRBD1 (6 bases). The germline V gene encodes CDR1 SGHTS and CDR2 YDEGEE. Trimming removed 2 bases from V and 8 bases from J, with 13 bases in between. This CDR3 has 14 amino acids. CDR3 residues: CASSFGGPGEKLFF. The CDR3, as DNA: TGTGCCAGCAGCTTCGGGGGGCCGGGGGAAAAACTGTTTTTT.

This clone occurred once. V gene TRBV29-1 combines with J gene TRBJ2-3; 7 nucleotides match TRBD2. The CDR3 runs to 15 residues. The germline V gene encodes CDR1 SQVTM and CDR2 ANQGSEA. With V trimmed by 0 bases and J by 4 bases, 7 bases remained unmatched. The DNA of the CDR3 is TGCAGCGTTGAAGAGCAGGGAGGACTAGCAGATACGCAGTATTTT. Encoded protein: CSVEEQGGLADTQYF.

J is TRBJ2-2 and V is TRBV27, with 8 bases fitting TRBD2. Germline lookup yields CDR1 MNHEY and CDR2 SMNVEV (reference sequence). After removal of 8 bases from V and 7 bases from J, the junction contained 15 bases not matched to a gene. The CDR3 length is 16 residues. The CDR3 sequence is CASGGAGRALGGELFF. CDR3 sequence (DNA): TGTGCCAGCGGGGGAGCCGGGAGGGCCTTGGGCGGGGAGCTGTTTTTT.

Points on this clone: One junction end does not reproduce the germline sequence, and a read error may be involved. The same CDR3 also results from other DNA sequences found in this sample. The chain joins TRBV5-6 to TRBJ2-5; 10 bases agree with TRBD2. This CDR3 has 16 residues. Per germline, CDR1 SGHDT and CDR2 YYEEEE. The chain's CDR3 is CASSLFSSGRAETQYF. In DNA form, the CDR3 reads TGTGCCAGCAGCTTGTTTTCCAGCGGGAGGGCAGAGACCCAATACTTC.

This clone has a handful of counts. The J gene is TRBJ2-3, the V gene TRBV29-1; 7 bases are a match to TRBD1. Germline values: CDR1 SQVTM, CDR2 ANQGSEA. This CDR3 region has 13 residues. Trimming took 4 bases from V and 2 from J; bases not matched to a gene: 3. The CDR3 DNA reads TGCAGCGTTGGGGGACAGAACACAGATACGCAGTATTTT. Translated, it gives CSVGGQNTDTQYF.

The chain is built from TRBV20-1 and TRBJ1-1; possibly TRBD1 for D (5 bases). Germline V gene lookup returns CDR1 DFQATT and CDR2 SNEGSKA (reference sequence). CDR3 length equals 11 residues. Trimming removed 6 bases from V and 5 bases from J, with 10 bases in between. CDR3 amino acids: CSARAETEAFF. In DNA, the CDR3 is TGCAGTGCCAGGGCGGAAACTGAAGCTTTCTTT.

This clone was recorded once. This chain links TRBV5-1 with TRBJ2-4; D call uncertain. CDR1 SGHRS and CDR2 YFSETQ come from the germline V gene. Trimming pared 4 bases from V and 0 bases from J, leaving 14 bases between. The CDR3 length is 16 residues. This CDR3 reads CASSPTGGLAKNIQYF. The CDR3 nucleotides read TGCGCCAGCAGCCCGACTGGCGGTTTAGCCAAAAACATTCAGTACTTC.

The chain carries TRBV28 and TRBJ2-3; D remains unclear. Trimming stripped 6 bases from V and 6 bases from J, with 13 bases between. The CDR3 sequence is 13 residues long. CDR1 and CDR2 (germline): MDHEN, SYDVKM. The CDR3 sequence is CASSPSSADTQYF. CDR3 nucleotides: TGTGCCAGCAGCCCCTCTAGTGCCGATACGCAGTATTTT.

The count of this clone is one. The gene calls are TRBV27 and TRBJ2-5, with D tentatively TRBD2 (6 bases). CDR3 length: 15 amino acids. The V end was cut by 4 bases, the J end by 1 base, with 13 bases between. Germline V gene data show CDR1 as MNHEY and CDR2 as SMNVEV (reference sequence). CDR3 DNA: TGTGCCAGCAGTTCCTTACCGGGACTCCAAGAGACCCAGTACTTC. It codes for CASSSLPGLQETQYF.

This chain uses TRBV23-1 with TRBJ2-7, with D possibly matching TRBD1 (5 bases). TRBV23-1 is an ORF, with its function uncertain. This CDR3 is 14 amino acids long. Trimming removed 3 bases at V and 4 bases at J, with 13 bases between. The chain's CDR3 is CASSQQQGFYEQYF. DNA for the CDR3: TGCGCCAGCAGTCAGCAGCAGGGTTTTTACGAGCAGTACTTC.

The table lists this clone with a count of one. The chain combines TRBV6-5 with TRBJ1-2, with TRBD1 identical over 8 bases. The CDR3 loop spans 13 amino acids. After removal of 6 bases from V and 7 bases from J, the junction contained 7 bases not matched to a gene. Germline V gene sequence: CDR1 MNHEY, CDR2 SVGAGI. CDR3 in amino acids: CASSRTGRSGYTF. The CDR3 DNA reads as TGTGCCAGCAGCAGGACAGGGAGGTCTGGCTACACCTTC.

This chain uses TRBV5-4 with TRBJ2-2, with 7 bases lining up with TRBD2. The germline V gene encodes CDR1 SGHNT and CDR2 YYREEE (reference sequence). After removal of 4 bases from V and 5 bases from J, the junction contained 8 bases not matched to a gene. The CDR3 consists of 15 residues. CDR3 bases: TGTGCCAGCAGCGGGAGGGACTACCAGACCGGGGAGCTGTTTTTT. Amino acid sequence: CASSGRDYQTGELFF.

As DNA, the CDR3 is TGTGCCAGCAGTTTTCTACGGGACACTGAAGCTTTCTTT. Its translation is CASSFLRDTEAFF. The chain joins TRBV27 to TRBJ1-1, with unresolved D. Trimming took off 3 bases at V and 3 bases at J, with 8 bases between the two ends. Germline assignment: CDR1 MNHEY and CDR2 SMNVEV (reference sequence). The CDR3 sequence is 13 residues long.

This clone was counted ten times or more. The chain uses TRBV6-5 and TRBJ2-6; D is undetermined. Per the germline V gene, CDR1 is MNHEY and CDR2 is SVGAGI. Between the trimmed V and J ends, which lost 6 bases and 4 bases, there was a span of 7 bases. This CDR3 region has 13 residues. The CDR3 bases are TGTGCCAGCAGGGTCCGGGGGGCCAACGTCCTGACTTTC. Translating gives CASRVRGANVLTF.

This clone was seen once. The chain has TRBV27 and TRBJ1-2, with TRBD1 as a possible D gene (6 bases). This CDR3 is 16 amino acids long. CDR1 and CDR2 from the germline V gene are MNHEY and SMNVEV (reference sequence). Trimming removed 5 bases at V and 2 bases at J, with 18 bases between. The CDR3: CASSPQSTGWNYGYTF. The DNA for the CDR3 is TGTGCCAGCAGTCCACAATCGACAGGATGGAACTATGGCTACACCTTC.

This clone has a single count. This rearrangement joins TRBV6-5 to TRBJ2-3, with 10 bases matching TRBD1. Germline CDR1 MNHEY, CDR2 SVGAGI. The CDR3 spans 15 residues. The J segment lost 4 bases and the V segment lost 5 bases, leaving 6 bases of the junction unmatched. In DNA, the CDR3 is TGTGCCAGCAGTCGACAGGGGGCAAGGGCAGATACGCAGTATTTT. It translates to CASSRQGARADTQYF.

The chain carries TRBV5-1 and TRBJ2-2, with 7 nucleotides matching TRBD2. Germline loops: CDR1 SGHRS, CDR2 YFSETQ. J gave up 2 bases and V 0 bases, and 1 base lay outside the gene matches. This CDR3 is 15 amino acids long. The CDR3 DNA follows: TGCGCCAGCAGCTTGGCGGGAGGAAACACCGGGGAGCTGTTTTTT. This encodes CASSLAGGNTGELFF.

V and J are TRBV29-1 and TRBJ2-1; 9 bases align to TRBD1. This CDR3 has 12 residues. The junction had 3 bases not matched to a gene; V was cut back by 3 bases and J by 9 bases. In germline, CDR1 is SQVTM, CDR2 ANQGSEA. This chain's CDR3 is CSVDVDRGEQFF. CDR3 sequence (DNA): TGCAGCGTTGACGTGGACAGGGGTGAGCAGTTCTTC.

This clone was detected only once. CDR3 sequence reads: CASSSPGGGNQPQHF. CDR3 sequence (DNA): TGTGCCAGTAGTTCTCCGGGGGGAGGCAATCAGCCCCAGCATTTT. V gene TRBV19 combines with J gene TRBJ1-5; possibly TRBD1 for D (5 bases). Germline values: CDR1 LNHDA, CDR2 SQIVND (reference sequence). The CDR3 contains 15 residues. The V end lost 5 bases, the J end lost 2 bases, and 13 bases lay between the germline ends.

The chain has TRBV28 and TRBJ2-1, with 9 bases that match TRBD2. Germline loops: CDR1 MDHEN, CDR2 SYDVKM. Trimming removed 2 bases from V and 10 bases from J; junction bases left unmatched: 9. This CDR3 has 15 residues. CDR3 protein: CASSLRLAGLGEQFF. The CDR3 coding sequence is TGTGCCAGCAGTTTACGGCTAGCGGGATTAGGGGAGCAGTTCTTC.

V is TRBV6-1 and J is TRBJ2-5; 10 bases are a match to TRBD2. The J call may be wrong; the DNA end is better matched by TRBJ2-7. The CDR3 is made up of 15 amino acids. Germline assignment: CDR1 MNHNS and CDR2 SASEGT. As DNA, the CDR3 is TGTGCCAGCAGCCACGTAGCGGGAGGAACTCACGAGCAGTACTTC. Translating it yields CASSHVAGGTHEQYF.

This clone was observed once. The rearrangement joins TRBV27 to TRBJ2-1; D remains ambiguous. Between the trimmed V and J ends, which lost 5 bases and 8 bases, there was a span of 19 bases. The CDR3 totals 15 residues. Germline V gene lookup returns CDR1 MNHEY and CDR2 SMNVEV (reference sequence). CDR3 sequence reads: CASSPTVRILDEQFF. CDR3 nucleotides: TGTGCCAGCAGTCCCACGGTCCGCATCTTGGATGAGCAGTTCTTC.

The CDR3 reads CASSITGTSVAYEQYF. Here the CDR3 DNA reads TGTGCCAGCAGCATAACCGGGACTAGCGTTGCCTACGAGCAGTACTTC. The chain links TRBV7-2 to TRBJ2-5, with TRBD2 matching over 10 bases. The DNA matches TRBJ2-7 better at its end, which makes the J call doubtful. CDR1 and CDR2 from the germline V gene are SGHTA and FQGNSA. The CDR3 spans 16 residues.

This clone showed up just once. The gene calls are TRBV2 and TRBJ1-4, with 7 bases lining up with TRBD1. Germline V CDR1 and CDR2: SNHLY, FYNNEI. This CDR3 comprises 16 residues. The ends lost 6 bases at V and 3 bases at J; junction bases unmatched: 10. CDR3 amino acids: CASSEWRQGPNEKLFF. CDR3 nucleotides: TGTGCCAGCAGCGAATGGCGACAGGGACCTAATGAAAAACTGTTTTTT.

The V gene is TRBV28, the J gene TRBJ2-5; 7 bases fit TRBD2. Looked up from germline, CDR1 is MDHEN and CDR2 is SYDVKM. With 6 bases clipped from V and 1 base from J, the junction kept 8 bases outside the gene matches. The CDR3 is made up of 15 amino acids. CDR3: CASSKSGEGQETQYF. In DNA, the CDR3 is TGTGCCAGCAGCAAGAGCGGGGAGGGCCAAGAGACCCAGTACTTC.

This clone was seen once. The chain recombines TRBV28 with TRBJ2-7; TRBD1 is a possible D gene (6 bases). Germline CDR1 is MDHEN and CDR2 is SYDVKM. This CDR3 has 16 residues. Trimming took off 6 bases at V and 2 bases at J, with 20 bases between the two ends. Here the CDR3 DNA reads TGTGCCAGCAGCCCACATCCTAGGACAGAACCCTACGAGCAGTACTTC. This translates into CASSPHPRTEPYEQYF.

The chain has TRBV7-2 and TRBJ2-1; 11 nucleotides agree with TRBD2. In germline, CDR1 is SGHTA, CDR2 FQGNSA. The length of the CDR3 is 16 residues. V lost 1 base to trimming and J lost 6 bases; unmatched junction nucleotides: 5. CDR3 loop: CASSLERGLAANEQFF. The CDR3 nucleotides are TGTGCCAGCAGCTTAGAGAGGGGACTAGCGGCCAATGAGCAGTTCTTC.

CDR3 bases: TGTGCCAGCAGCCCGGGGACAGGGGGCAGGGTTCAGCCCCAGCATTTT. This sequence encodes CASSPGTGGRVQPQHF. The V and J genes are TRBV9 and TRBJ1-5; 12 bases line up with TRBD1. Germline lookup yields CDR1 SGDLS and CDR2 YYNGEE. The CDR3 runs 16 residues. J lost 6 bases, V lost 4 bases, and 8 bases had no gene match.

This sequence joins TRBV15 and TRBJ2-7; D call uncertain. The CDR3 covers 15 residues. V was clipped by 1 base and J by 1 base, with 11 bases between them. Germline CDR1 reads LNHNV; CDR2 reads YYDKDF (reference sequence). CDR3 region: CATSRGAAPSYEQYF. The CDR3 coding sequence is TGTGCCACCAGCAGAGGGGCAGCCCCGTCCTACGAGCAGTACTTC.

This chain connects TRBV29-1 to TRBJ1-1; 7 bases match TRBD1. CDR3 length: 13 amino acids. Germline lookup yields CDR1 SQVTM and CDR2 ANQGSEA. V was clipped by 1 base and J by 6 bases; unmatched bases: 5. The CDR3 coding sequence is TGCAGCGTTGAAGGGGGGACAGTACCTGAAGCTTTCTTT. It codes for CSVEGGTVPEAFF.

This chain connects TRBV27 to TRBJ2-1, with TRBD2 matching 11 bases. The CDR3 is made up of 15 amino acids. Germline V gene data show CDR1 as MNHEY and CDR2 as SMNVEV (reference sequence). With 7 bases clipped from V and 2 bases from J, the junction kept 4 bases outside the gene matches. The CDR3: CASTGTSGPYNEQFF. The CDR3 DNA reads as TGTGCCAGCACTGGGACTAGCGGACCCTACAATGAGCAGTTCTTC.